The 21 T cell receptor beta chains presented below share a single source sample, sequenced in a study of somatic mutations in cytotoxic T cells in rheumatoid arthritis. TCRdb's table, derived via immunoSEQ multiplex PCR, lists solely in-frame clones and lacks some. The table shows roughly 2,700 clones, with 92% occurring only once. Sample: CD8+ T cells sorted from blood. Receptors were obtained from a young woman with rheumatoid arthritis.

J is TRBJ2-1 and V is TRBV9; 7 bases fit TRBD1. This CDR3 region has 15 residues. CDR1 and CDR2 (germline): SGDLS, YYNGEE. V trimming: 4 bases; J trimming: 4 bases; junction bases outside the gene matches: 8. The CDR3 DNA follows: TGTGCCAGCAGCCCTGAGGGACAGAAATACAATGAGCAGTTCTTC. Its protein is CASSPEGQKYNEQFF.

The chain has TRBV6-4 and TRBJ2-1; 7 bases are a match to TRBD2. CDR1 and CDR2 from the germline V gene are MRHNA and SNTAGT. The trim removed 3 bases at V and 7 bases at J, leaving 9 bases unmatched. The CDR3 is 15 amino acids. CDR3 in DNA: TGTGCCAGCAGTGAAGAAGCTCCCGGGGGGAATGAGCAGTTCTTC. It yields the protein CASSEEAPGGNEQFF.

DNA of the CDR3: TGTGCCAGCAGCCCGACGACAGGGTGGGGAAAAAATGAGCAGTTCTTC. It encodes CASSPTTGWGKNEQFF. The chain links TRBV11-2 to TRBJ2-1; 7 bases line up with TRBD1. This CDR3 is 16 amino acids long. After removal of 5 bases from V and 7 bases from J, the junction contained 14 bases not matched to a gene. In germline, CDR1 is SGHAT, CDR2 FQNNGV.

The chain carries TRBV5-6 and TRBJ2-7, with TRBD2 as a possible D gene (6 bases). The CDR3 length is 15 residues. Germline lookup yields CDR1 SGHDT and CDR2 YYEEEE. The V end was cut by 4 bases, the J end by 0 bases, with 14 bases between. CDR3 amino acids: CASSVGGGYSYEQYF. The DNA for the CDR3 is TGTGCCAGCAGCGTGGGAGGAGGGTACTCCTACGAGCAGTACTTC.

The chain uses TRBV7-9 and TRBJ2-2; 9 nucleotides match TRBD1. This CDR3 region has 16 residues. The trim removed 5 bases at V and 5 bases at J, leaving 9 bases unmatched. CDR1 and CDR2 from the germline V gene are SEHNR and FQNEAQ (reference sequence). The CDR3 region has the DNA TGTGCCAGCAGCGGAGCAGGACAGGGGCGGACCGGGGAGCTGTTTTTT. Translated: CASSGAGQGRTGELFF.

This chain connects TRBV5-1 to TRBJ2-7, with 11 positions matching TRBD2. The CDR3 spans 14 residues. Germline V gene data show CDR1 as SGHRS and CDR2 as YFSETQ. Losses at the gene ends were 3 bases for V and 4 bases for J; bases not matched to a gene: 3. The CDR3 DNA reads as TGCGCCAGCAGCTCAACTAGCGGGGGTTACGAGCAGTACTTC. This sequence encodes CASSSTSGGYEQYF.

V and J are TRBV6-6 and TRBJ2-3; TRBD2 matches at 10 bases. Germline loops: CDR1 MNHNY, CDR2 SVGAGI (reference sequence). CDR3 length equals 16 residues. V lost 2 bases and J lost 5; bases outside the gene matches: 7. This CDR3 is CASSYPAGGSGDTQYF. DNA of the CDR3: TGTGCCAGCAGTTACCCAGCGGGGGGGAGTGGAGATACGCAGTATTTT.

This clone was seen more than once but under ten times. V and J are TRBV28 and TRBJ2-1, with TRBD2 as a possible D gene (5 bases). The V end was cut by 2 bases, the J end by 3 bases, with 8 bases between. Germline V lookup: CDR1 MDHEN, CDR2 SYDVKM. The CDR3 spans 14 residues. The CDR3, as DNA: TGTGCCAGCAGTTTAGGCCGGGACTACAATGAGCAGTTCTTC. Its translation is CASSLGRDYNEQFF.

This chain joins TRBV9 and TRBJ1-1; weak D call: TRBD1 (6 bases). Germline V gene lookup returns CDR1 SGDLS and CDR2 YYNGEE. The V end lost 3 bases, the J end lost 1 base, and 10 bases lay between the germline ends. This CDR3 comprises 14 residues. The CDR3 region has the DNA TGTGCCAGCAGCGCTATGACAGGGAACACTGAAGCTTTCTTT. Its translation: CASSAMTGNTEAFF.

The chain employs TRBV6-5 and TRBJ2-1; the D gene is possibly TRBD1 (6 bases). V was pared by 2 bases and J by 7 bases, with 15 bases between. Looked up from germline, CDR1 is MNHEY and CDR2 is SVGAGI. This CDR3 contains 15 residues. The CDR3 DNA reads TGTGCCAGCAGTTACGAGGGACAACGTGGGAATGAGCAGTTCTTC. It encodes CASSYEGQRGNEQFF.

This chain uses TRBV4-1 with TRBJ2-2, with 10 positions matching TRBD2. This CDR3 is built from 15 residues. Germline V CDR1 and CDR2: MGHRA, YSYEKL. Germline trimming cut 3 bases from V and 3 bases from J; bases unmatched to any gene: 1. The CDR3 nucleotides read TGCGCCAGCAGCCAGAGCGGGGGGGACACCGGGGAGCTGTTTTTT. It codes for CASSQSGGDTGELFF.

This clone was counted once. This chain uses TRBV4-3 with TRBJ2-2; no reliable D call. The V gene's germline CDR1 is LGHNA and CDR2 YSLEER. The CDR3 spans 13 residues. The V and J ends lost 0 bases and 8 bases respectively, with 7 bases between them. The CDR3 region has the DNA TGCGCCAGCAGCCAAGATCTCGGTGGGGAGCTGTTTTTT. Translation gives CASSQDLGGELFF.

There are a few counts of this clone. Here the CDR3 reads CASSLTGTGYNEQFF. In nucleotides, the CDR3 is TGTGCCAGCAGTTTAACCGGGACAGGGTACAATGAGCAGTTCTTC. V and J are TRBV27 and TRBJ2-1; 9 bases fit TRBD1. CDR1 and CDR2 (germline): MNHEY, SMNVEV (reference sequence). V shed 2 bases and J 4 bases; nucleotides not matched to a gene: 3. This CDR3 contains 15 residues.

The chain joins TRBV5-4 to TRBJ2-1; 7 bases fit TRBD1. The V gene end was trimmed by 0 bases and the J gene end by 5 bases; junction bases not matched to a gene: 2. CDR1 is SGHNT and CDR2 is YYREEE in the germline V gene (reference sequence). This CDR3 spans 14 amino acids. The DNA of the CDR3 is TGTGCCAGCAGCTTGGGACAGGGAAACAATGAGCAGTTCTTC. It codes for CASSLGQGNNEQFF. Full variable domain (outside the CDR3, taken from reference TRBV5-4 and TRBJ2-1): ETGVTQSPTHLIKTRGQQVTLRCSSQSGHNTVSWYQQALGQGPQFIFQYYREEENGRGNFPPRFSGLQFPNYSSELNVNALELDDSALYLCASSLGQGNNEQFFGPGTRLTVL.

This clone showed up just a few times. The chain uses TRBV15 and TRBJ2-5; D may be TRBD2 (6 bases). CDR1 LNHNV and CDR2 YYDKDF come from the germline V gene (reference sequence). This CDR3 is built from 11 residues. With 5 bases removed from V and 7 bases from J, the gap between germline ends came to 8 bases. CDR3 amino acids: CATSDGGTQYF. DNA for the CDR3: TGTGCCACCAGCGACGGGGGGACCCAGTACTTC.

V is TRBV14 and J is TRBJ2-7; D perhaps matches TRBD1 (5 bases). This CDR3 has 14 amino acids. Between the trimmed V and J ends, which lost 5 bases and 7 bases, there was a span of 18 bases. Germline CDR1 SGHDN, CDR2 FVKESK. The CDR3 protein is CASSSQDRPWEQYF. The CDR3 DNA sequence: TGTGCCAGCAGCTCACAGGACCGGCCGTGGGAGCAGTACTTC.

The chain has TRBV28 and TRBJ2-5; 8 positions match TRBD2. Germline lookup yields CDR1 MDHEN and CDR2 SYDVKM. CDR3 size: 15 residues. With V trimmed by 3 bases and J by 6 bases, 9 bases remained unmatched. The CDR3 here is CASSFDGGALKTQYF. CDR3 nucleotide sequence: TGTGCCAGCAGTTTCGACGGGGGGGCCCTGAAGACCCAGTACTTC. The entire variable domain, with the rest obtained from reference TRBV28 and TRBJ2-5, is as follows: DVKVTQSSRYLVKRTGEKVFLECVQDMDHENMFWYRQDPGLGLRLIYFSYDVKMKEKGDIPEGYSVSREKKERFSLILESASTNQTSMYLCASSFDGGALKTQYFGPGTRLLVL.

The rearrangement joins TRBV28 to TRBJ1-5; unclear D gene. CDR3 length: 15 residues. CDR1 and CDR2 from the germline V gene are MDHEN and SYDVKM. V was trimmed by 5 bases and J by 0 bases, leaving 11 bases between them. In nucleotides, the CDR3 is TGTGCCAGCAGTGCCCAGCGGTATAGCAATCAGCCCCAGCATTTT. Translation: CASSAQRYSNQPQHF. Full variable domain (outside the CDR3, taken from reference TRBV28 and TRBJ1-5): DVKVTQSSRYLVKRTGEKVFLECVQDMDHENMFWYRQDPGLGLRLIYFSYDVKMKEKGDIPEGYSVSREKKERFSLILESASTNQTSMYLCASSAQRYSNQPQHFGDGTRLSIL.

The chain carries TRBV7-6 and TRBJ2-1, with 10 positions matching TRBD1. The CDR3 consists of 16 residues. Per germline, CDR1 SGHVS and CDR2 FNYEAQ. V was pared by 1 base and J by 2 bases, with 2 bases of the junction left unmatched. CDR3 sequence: CASSLGTGGTYNEQFF. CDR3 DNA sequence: TGTGCCAGCAGCTTAGGGACAGGGGGAACCTACAATGAGCAGTTCTTC. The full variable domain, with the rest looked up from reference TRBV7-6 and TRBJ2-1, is GAGVSQSPRYKVTKRGQDVALRCDPISGHVSLYWYRQALGQGPEFLTYFNYEAQQDKSGLPNDRFSAERPEGSISTLTIQRTEQRDSAMYRCASSLGTGGTYNEQFFGPGTRLTVL.

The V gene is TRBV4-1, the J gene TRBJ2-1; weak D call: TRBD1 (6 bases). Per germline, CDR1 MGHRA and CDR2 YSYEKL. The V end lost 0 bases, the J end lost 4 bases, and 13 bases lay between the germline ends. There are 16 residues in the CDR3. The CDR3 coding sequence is TGCGCCAGCAGCCAAGACCCCAAGGGGGATTACAATGAGCAGTTCTTC. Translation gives CASSQDPKGDYNEQFF.

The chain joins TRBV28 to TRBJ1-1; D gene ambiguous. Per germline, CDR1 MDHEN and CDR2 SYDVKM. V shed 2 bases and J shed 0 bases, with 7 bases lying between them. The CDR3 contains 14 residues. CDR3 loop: CASSLAGVNTEAFF. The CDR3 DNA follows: TGTGCCAGCAGTTTAGCAGGTGTGAACACTGAAGCTTTCTTT.